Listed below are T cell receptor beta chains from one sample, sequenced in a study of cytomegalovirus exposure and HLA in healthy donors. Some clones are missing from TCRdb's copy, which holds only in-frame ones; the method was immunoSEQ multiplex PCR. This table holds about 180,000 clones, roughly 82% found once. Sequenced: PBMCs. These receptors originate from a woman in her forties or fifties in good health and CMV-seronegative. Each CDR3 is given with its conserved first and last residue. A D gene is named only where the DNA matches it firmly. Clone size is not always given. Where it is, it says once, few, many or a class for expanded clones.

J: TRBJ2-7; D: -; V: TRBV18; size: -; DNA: TGTGCCAGCTCACCCCAACAGGGAACACTATCCTACGAGCAGTACTTC; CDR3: CASSPQQGTLSYEQYF
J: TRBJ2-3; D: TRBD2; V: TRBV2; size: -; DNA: TGTGCCATAGACCCTCCAGCGGGGTCTAGCACAGATACGCAGTATTTT; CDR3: CAIDPPAGSSTDTQYF
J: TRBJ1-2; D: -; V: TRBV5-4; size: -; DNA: TGTGCCAGCAGCGCTGCGGGGGCTAACTATGGCTACACCTTC; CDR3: CASSAAGANYGYTF
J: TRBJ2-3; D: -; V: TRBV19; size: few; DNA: TGTGCCAGTAGTAAGCGGGGACACGCTGGGGATACGCAGTATTTT; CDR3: CASSKRGHAGDTQYF
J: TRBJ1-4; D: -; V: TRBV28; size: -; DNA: TGTGCCAGCAGTCCCCCGGCGGGGGCGGGTGAAAAACTGTTTTTT; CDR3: CASSPPAGAGEKLFF
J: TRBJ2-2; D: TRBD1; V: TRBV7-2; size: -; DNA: TGTGCCAGCAGCCCACAGGGGGCGGTCGGGGAGCTGTTTTTT; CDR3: CASSPQGAVGELFF
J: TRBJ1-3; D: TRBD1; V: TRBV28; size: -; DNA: TGTGCCAGCAGTTTCCCCTCCGACAGGGGGCGTGTGGACACCATATATTTT; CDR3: CASSFPSDRGRVDTIYF
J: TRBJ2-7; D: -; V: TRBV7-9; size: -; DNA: TGTGCCAGCAGCTTAGGTACAGGGAGGGTCACTAAAGAGCAGTACTTC; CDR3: CASSLGTGRVTKEQYF
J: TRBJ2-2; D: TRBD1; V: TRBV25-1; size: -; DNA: TGTGCCAGCAGTGACCTCAGGGGGACCGGGGAGCTGTTTTTT; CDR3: CASSDLRGTGELFF
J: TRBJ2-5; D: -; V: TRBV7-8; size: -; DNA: TGTGCCAGCAGCTTTCCGGAGACCCAGTACTTC; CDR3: CASSFPETQYF
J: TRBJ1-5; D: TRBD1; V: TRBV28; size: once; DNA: TGTGCCAGCAGGGGAGGACAGGGGGGACAGCCCCAGCATTTT; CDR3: CASRGGQGGQPQHF
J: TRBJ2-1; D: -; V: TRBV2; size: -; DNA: TGTGCCAGCAAACAATCTGGGCTAGCGTCGGGAAATGAGCAGTTCTTC; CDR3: CASKQSGLASGNEQFF
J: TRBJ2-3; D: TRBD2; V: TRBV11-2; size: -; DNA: TGTGCCAGCAGCTCATATAGCGGGAGCCCCACAGATACGCAGTATTTT; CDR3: CASSSYSGSPTDTQYF
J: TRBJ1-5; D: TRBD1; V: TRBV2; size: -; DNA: TGTGCCAGCAGTCCCCAGGGGGCGGTTCAGCCCCAGCATTTT; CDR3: CASSPQGAVQPQHF
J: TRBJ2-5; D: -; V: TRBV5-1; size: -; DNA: TGCGCCAGCAGCTTTGCCCCGGGTATGGAGACCCAGTACTTC; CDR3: CASSFAPGMETQYF
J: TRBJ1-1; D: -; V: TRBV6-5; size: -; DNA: TGTGCCAGCAGTTACTCGAATACAGGGAAGAACACTGAAGCTTTCTTT; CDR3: CASSYSNTGKNTEAFF
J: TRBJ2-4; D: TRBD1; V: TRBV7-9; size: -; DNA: TGTGCCAGCAAGAGGGGACAGGGGGCAACCAAAAACATTCAGTACTTC; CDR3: CASKRGQGATKNIQYF
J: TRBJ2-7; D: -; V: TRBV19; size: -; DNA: TGTGCCAGTAGTGTCGCAGGGTGGGACTACGAGCAGTACTTC; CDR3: CASSVAGWDYEQYF
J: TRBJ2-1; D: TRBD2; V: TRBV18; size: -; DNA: TGTGCCAGCTCCCGTAGCGGGAGCGGCTCCTACAATGAGCAGTTCTTC; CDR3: CASSRSGSGSYNEQFF
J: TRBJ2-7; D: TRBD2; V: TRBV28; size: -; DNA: TGTGCCAGCAGTCCCAGGGTTAGGGGACTAGCGGGTCTGTACGAGCAGTACTTC; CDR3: CASSPRVRGLAGLYEQYF
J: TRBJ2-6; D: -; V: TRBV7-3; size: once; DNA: TGTGCCAGCAGCCCTATGGGGGGCTCTGGGGCCAACGTCCTGACTTTC; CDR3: CASSPMGGSGANVLTF
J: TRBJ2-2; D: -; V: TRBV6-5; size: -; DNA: TGTGCCAGCAGTCGGGGGAATGCCGGGGAGCTGTTTTTT; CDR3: CASSRGNAGELFF
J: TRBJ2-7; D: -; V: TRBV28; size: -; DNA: TGTGCCAGCAGTTTACCAACGCCCTTTGGGGGGTTACAGCGGAGTTTCGGCGAGCAGTACTTC; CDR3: CASSLPTPFGGLQRSFGEQYF
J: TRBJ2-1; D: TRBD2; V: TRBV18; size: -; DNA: TGTGCCAGCTCACGCGGGGGGTCCTACAATGAGCAGTTCTTC; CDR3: CASSRGGSYNEQFF
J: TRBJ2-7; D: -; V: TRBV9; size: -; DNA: TGTGCCAGCAGCGTTAGCGACTTTCCGTACGAGCAGTACTTC; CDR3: CASSVSDFPYEQYF
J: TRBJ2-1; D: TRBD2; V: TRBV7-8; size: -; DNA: TGTGCCAGCAGCTTAGTGGCTAGCGGATACAATGAGCAGTTCTTC; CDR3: CASSLVASGYNEQFF
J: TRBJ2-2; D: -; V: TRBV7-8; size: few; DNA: TGTGCCAGCACCTTACTTGGAGGGGGCGACACCGGGGAGCTGTTTTTT; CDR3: CASTLLGGGDTGELFF
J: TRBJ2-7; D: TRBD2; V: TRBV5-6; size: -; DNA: TGTGCCAGCAGTCCGCCGACTAGCGGGACAGGCGAGCAGTACTTC; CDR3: CASSPPTSGTGEQYF
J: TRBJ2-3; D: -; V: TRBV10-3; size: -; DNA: TGTGCCATCAGTGCTCAGCGGTCGAGCGGCACAGATACGCAGTATTTT; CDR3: CAISAQRSSGTDTQYF
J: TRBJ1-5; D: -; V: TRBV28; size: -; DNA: TGTGCCAGCACCTTGGGGGGAGGAAGCAATCAGCCCCAGCATTTT; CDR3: CASTLGGGSNQPQHF
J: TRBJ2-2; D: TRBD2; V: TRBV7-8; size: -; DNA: TGTGCCAGCAGCCAGACCCTCTGGCGGGAGAGCACCGGGGAGCTGTTTTTT; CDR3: CASSQTLWRESTGELFF
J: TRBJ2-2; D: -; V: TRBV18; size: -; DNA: TGTGCCAGCTCACCAAGGGGTTACGCGAACACCGGGGAGCTGTTTTTT; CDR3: CASSPRGYANTGELFF
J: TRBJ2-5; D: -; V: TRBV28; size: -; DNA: TGTGCCATCACGGGGGTAGGAGAGACCCAGTACTTC; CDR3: CAITGVGETQYF
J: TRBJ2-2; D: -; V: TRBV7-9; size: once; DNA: TGTGCCAGCAGCTTAACAGGGAACACCGGGGAGCTGTTTTTT; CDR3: CASSLTGNTGELFF
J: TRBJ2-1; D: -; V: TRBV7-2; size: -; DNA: TGTGCCAGCAGCTTACAGGGCTCCTACAATGAGCAGTTCTTC; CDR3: CASSLQGSYNEQFF
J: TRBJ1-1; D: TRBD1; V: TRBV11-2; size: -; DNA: TGTGCCAGCAGCTTATGGGACAGGGGGCGGACTGAAGCTTTCTTT; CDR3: CASSLWDRGRTEAFF
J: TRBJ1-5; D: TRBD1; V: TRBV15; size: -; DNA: TGTGCCACCAGCACAGGGACAGGGGCTGCGAGGCGGCCCCAGCATTTT; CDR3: CATSTGTGAARRPQHF
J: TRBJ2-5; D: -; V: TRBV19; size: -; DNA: TGTGCCAGTAGTATAGTCCTGACTCGGGAGACCCAGTACTTC; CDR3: CASSIVLTRETQYF
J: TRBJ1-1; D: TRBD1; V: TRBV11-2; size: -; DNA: TGTGCCAGCAGATCTGTACAGGGGGCCCAAACTGAAGCTTTCTTT; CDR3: CASRSVQGAQTEAFF
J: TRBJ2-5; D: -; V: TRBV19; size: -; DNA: TGTGCCAGTATGCGGGGGCGTCACCAAGAGACCCAGTACTTC; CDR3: CASMRGRHQETQYF
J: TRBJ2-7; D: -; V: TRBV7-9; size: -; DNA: TGTGCCAGCAGCCCTTACTCCTACGAGCAGTACTTC; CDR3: CASSPYSYEQYF
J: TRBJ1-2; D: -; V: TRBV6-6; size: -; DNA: TGTGCCAGCAGTTACCTAATGACGGAGGCTCGCTATGGCTACACCTTC; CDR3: CASSYLMTEARYGYTF
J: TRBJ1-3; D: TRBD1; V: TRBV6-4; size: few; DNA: TGTGCCAGCAGCCCGGGACAGGGAACCATATATTTT; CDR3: CASSPGQGTIYF
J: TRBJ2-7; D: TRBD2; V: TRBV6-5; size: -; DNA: TGTGCCAGCAGTCTAGCGGGTGATCTTTACGAGCAGTACTTC; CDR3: CASSLAGDLYEQYF
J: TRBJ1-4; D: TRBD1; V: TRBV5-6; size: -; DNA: TGTGCCAGCAGCTCCCGGGACAGGGCGTGGGGAAAACTGTTTTTT; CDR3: CASSSRDRAWGKLFF
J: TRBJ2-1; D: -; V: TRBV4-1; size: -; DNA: TGCGCCAGCAGCCGGACTCTGGGGGCAGGCCCCTACAATGAGCAGTTCTTC; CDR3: CASSRTLGAGPYNEQFF
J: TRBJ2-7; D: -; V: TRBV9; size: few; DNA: TGTGCCAGCAGCGTAGATCCGGGAATGGGATCCGAGCAGTACTTC; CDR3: CASSVDPGMGSEQYF
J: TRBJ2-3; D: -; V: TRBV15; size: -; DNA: TGTGCCACCAGCAGAGACTTCACAGATACGCAGTATTTT; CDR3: CATSRDFTDTQYF
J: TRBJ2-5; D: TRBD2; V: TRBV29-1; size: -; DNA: TGCAGCGTGCTGTGGGCTAGCGGGGGGGGAAAGACCCAGTACTTC; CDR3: CSVLWASGGGKTQYF
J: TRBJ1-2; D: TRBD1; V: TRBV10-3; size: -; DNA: TGTGCCATCAGAACAAGGGACAGTGACTATGGCTACACCTTC; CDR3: CAIRTRDSDYGYTF